This TCR beta chain was identified during a study of vaccination effects on CD4 cells after COVID-19. Study findings and constraints: Convalescent patients in the study were few, and early post-infection timepoints were absent. Substantial clonal contraction characterized both infection- and vaccine-induced clones late after vaccination.

Antigen-specific CD4+ T cells were expanded with viral peptide pools in the ViraFEST assay before sequencing. The culture ran for 10 days, and then CD4+ T cells were isolated. The person acquired a PCR-confirmed SARS-CoV-2 infection between March and December 2020. An HIV-1 Nef peptide pool was the negative control culture. Half-medium exchanges with IL-2 medium took place on days 3 and 7. This table comes from immunoSEQ multiplex PCR, and its TCRdb copy is limited to in-frame clones, with some not included. The sample lists 60,000 to 75,000 clones; 73% were seen once. To note about this clone: No antigen is known for it. Compared with germline, one end of the junction differs, possibly owing to a read error.

The V gene's germline CDR1 is SSHAT and CDR2 FNYEAQ (reference sequence). This CDR3 has 15 amino acids. The source is a human donor who had a prior SARS-CoV-2 infection. Source: CD4+ T cells from PBMCs cultured with HIV peptides, taken before COVID-19 vaccination. As for subset: HIV-1 Nef peptide pool negative control/reference culture. V is TRBV7-7 and J is TRBJ2-2; possible D gene TRBD2, 6 bases. The DNA for the CDR3 is TGTGCTAGCAGCTCAACCACGGGGGAGGCCGGGGAGCTGTTTTTT. It translates to CASSSTTGEAGELFF.